This T cell receptor beta chain came from a study of post-analysis software for immune sequencing data. Study-level background: Included courses were relapsing-remitting and secondary progressive multiple sclerosis; progressive-relapsing multiple sclerosis was also included.

The TCR beta cDNA libraries carried unique molecular identifiers. TCRdb called the PCR reads again in MiXCR, with one record for every CDR3 protein. The table shows about 430,000 distinct CDR3 sequences, with 35% to 45% occurring only once. Turning to this clonotype: No antigen is known for it.

General study points: Controls had significantly higher normalized Chao1 diversity than multiple sclerosis patients.

The sample consisted of blood. The clonotype was recovered from a girl aged 2-10 years with multiple sclerosis.

This CDR3 is CASSEWDAYEQYF. Written as DNA, the CDR3 is TGCGCCAGCAGTGAGTGGGATGCCTACGAGCAGTACTTC. V gene TRBV10-2 combines with J gene TRBJ2-7; no firm D call. This CDR3 has 13 residues. V lost 1 base, J lost 2 bases, and 6 bases lay in between. CDR1 is WSHSY and CDR2 is SAAADI in the germline V gene.